A selection of T cell receptor beta chains follows, all from one sample in a study of blood T cell repertoires in COVID-19. The assay was immunoSEQ multiplex PCR, and TCRdb's table has in-frame clones only and misses some. The sample lists tens of thousands of clones; around 83% were seen once. The sample taken for sequencing was peripheral blood. These receptors all come from a man in his 60s with acute or convalescent COVID-19. The CDR3 runs from the conserved cysteine through the conserved F or W. Fields, in order: J gene, D gene, V gene, CDR3 protein. D genes are given only for firm matches.

j_call: TRBJ2-3
d_call: NA
v_call: TRBV5-5
cdr3_aa: CASSLGPTDTQYF

j_call: TRBJ2-7
d_call: TRBD1
v_call: TRBV6-5
cdr3_aa: CASSYLQGARYEQYF

j_call: TRBJ2-5
d_call: TRBD1
v_call: TRBV20-1
cdr3_aa: CSASVGTGLIETQYF

j_call: TRBJ1-1
d_call: NA
v_call: TRBV5-1
cdr3_aa: CASSFVPGHLNTEAFF

j_call: TRBJ1-2
d_call: NA
v_call: TRBV19
cdr3_aa: CATQVNYGYTF

j_call: TRBJ1-5
d_call: NA
v_call: TRBV6-6
cdr3_aa: CASSPSGGHQPQHF

j_call: TRBJ1-3
d_call: NA
v_call: TRBV6-5
cdr3_aa: CASSYSYETSGNTIYF

j_call: TRBJ1-1
d_call: NA
v_call: TRBV18
cdr3_aa: CASSPPRHQTGNTEAFF

j_call: TRBJ1-1
d_call: TRBD1
v_call: TRBV7-2
cdr3_aa: CASSLAAIRQGRAEAFF

j_call: TRBJ1-6
d_call: NA
v_call: TRBV7-7
cdr3_aa: CASSYGLLKLTYNSPLHF

j_call: TRBJ1-4
d_call: TRBD1
v_call: TRBV30
cdr3_aa: CAWSRRGTGGEKLFF

j_call: TRBJ2-1
d_call: NA
v_call: TRBV5-1
cdr3_aa: CASSLGAEYNEQFF

j_call: TRBJ1-1
d_call: NA
v_call: TRBV28
cdr3_aa: CASSITGRTEAFF

j_call: TRBJ2-1
d_call: TRBD1
v_call: TRBV6-5
cdr3_aa: CASSRDRGSYNEQFF

j_call: TRBJ1-2
d_call: NA
v_call: TRBV11-2
cdr3_aa: CASSRGLYPGYTF

j_call: TRBJ1-2
d_call: NA
v_call: TRBV28
cdr3_aa: CASSLTLGHWTF

j_call: TRBJ1-6
d_call: NA
v_call: TRBV21-1
cdr3_aa: CASSSRDRALYNSPLHF

j_call: TRBJ1-5
d_call: NA
v_call: TRBV28
cdr3_aa: CASSYSIHSNQPQHF

j_call: TRBJ1-1
d_call: NA
v_call: TRBV7-2
cdr3_aa: CASSVGRANTEAFF

j_call: TRBJ2-5
d_call: TRBD2
v_call: TRBV4-3
cdr3_aa: CASSQGSGGAGETQYF

j_call: TRBJ2-4
d_call: NA
v_call: TRBV7-9
cdr3_aa: CASSLAERLAKNIQYF

j_call: TRBJ2-7
d_call: TRBD1
v_call: TRBV6-5
cdr3_aa: CASSRQGVSYEQYF

j_call: TRBJ1-5
d_call: NA
v_call: TRBV27
cdr3_aa: CAGQPGILQERSNQPQHF

j_call: TRBJ2-5
d_call: TRBD1
v_call: TRBV4-3
cdr3_aa: CASSRTRQVTQGAQYF

j_call: TRBJ2-2
d_call: NA
v_call: TRBV2
cdr3_aa: CASSAREDTGELFF

j_call: TRBJ2-5
d_call: NA
v_call: TRBV5-1
cdr3_aa: CASTYLGTDQETQYF

j_call: TRBJ1-2
d_call: NA
v_call: TRBV5-6
cdr3_aa: CASSLPLKLHGYTF

j_call: TRBJ2-3
d_call: NA
v_call: TRBV20-1
cdr3_aa: CSAAGTDTQYF

j_call: TRBJ2-3
d_call: NA
v_call: TRBV21-1
cdr3_aa: CASSNVRQGCTDTQYF

j_call: TRBJ1-3
d_call: TRBD1
v_call: TRBV14
cdr3_aa: CASSHLTGESGNTIYF

j_call: TRBJ1-2
d_call: NA
v_call: TRBV27
cdr3_aa: CASSFPETGFYYGYTF

j_call: TRBJ2-5
d_call: TRBD2
v_call: TRBV5-1
cdr3_aa: CASSASGVEETQYF

j_call: TRBJ1-1
d_call: NA
v_call: TRBV28
cdr3_aa: CASSLSHTEAFF

j_call: TRBJ1-6
d_call: NA
v_call: TRBV28
cdr3_aa: CASSKTENSPLHF

j_call: TRBJ1-2
d_call: TRBD1
v_call: TRBV2
cdr3_aa: CASRGTGTGVGYGYTF

j_call: TRBJ1-5
d_call: NA
v_call: TRBV18
cdr3_aa: CASSPARDQPQHF